Included here is one T cell receptor (beta chain) sequence, with context. This entry comes from a study of PD-L1 blockade in urothelial cancer. Study-level information: Per blood sample, T cells had a median of about 150,000.

Sample time point: pretreatment peripheral blood. Patients each gave 1 to 8 samples, pretreatment and on-treatment. Trimming left V 0 bases short and J 3 bases short, with 18 bases between. Germline assignment: CDR1 LGHNA and CDR2 YSLEER. The CDR3 sequence is 17 residues long. Assay used: immunoSEQ multiplex PCR; TCRdb lists only in-frame clones, some missing. The sample has under 100,000 clones, nearly 90% seen once. This rearrangement joins TRBV4-3 to TRBJ2-7; D is uncertain. The sequence was obtained from a man aged 55-75 years with urothelial cancer. This specimen consisted of PBMCs, obtained around atezolizumab (anti-PD-L1) treatment. The DNA for the CDR3 is TGCGCCAGCAGCCAAGATCGGAACAGCCAATTTCGCTACGAGCAGTACTTC. This codes for CASSQDRNSQFRYEQYF.